Below are 14 T cell receptor beta chains sequenced from a single sample in a study of tumor-infiltrating lymphocytes in primary liver carcinoma. With a constant-region primer, TCR beta cDNA was made from around 520 ng of total RNA. Slightly modified ARM-PCR served as the procedure for the TCR beta libraries. These libraries came from three rounds of nested multiplex PCR. The first two PCR rounds, roughly 9 cycles each, used TRBV1-TRBV30 forward primers and a C-beta reverse primer. TCRdb independently ran MiXCR on the multiplex PCR reads; one entry per CDR3 protein. Counted here are tens of thousands of distinct CDR3 sequences, over 65% occurring once; the ten biggest clones make up about 30%. Unsorted bulk tissue, roughly 20-32 mg of it, served as the source for co-extraction of RNA and DNA. Sample: liver tumor tissue from sampling region 3. Subset reported: tumor region T3, left-lateral pole. Every receptor here comes from a man aged 35 to 55 with primary liver carcinoma and hepatitis B virus infection.

The chain links TRBV6-1 to TRBJ2-7; TRBD2 is a possible D gene (5 bases). The V gene's germline CDR1 is MNHNS and CDR2 SASEGT. V lost 7 bases and J 12 bases, leaving 19 bases between the germline ends. This CDR3 is built from 12 residues. Written as DNA, the CDR3 is TGTGCCAGCATGTATTCGGGGTACGAGTGGTACTTC. It is translated as CASMYSGYEWYF.

About this clonotype: An end of the junction differs from the germline gene, which may be a read error. The rearrangement uses TRBV29-1 and TRBJ2-5, with 8 positions matching TRBD1. The germline gives CDR1 SQVTM, CDR2 ANQGSEA. This CDR3 is 14 amino acids long. The CDR3 coding sequence is TGTAGCACAAGACAGGGGATGAACCAAGAGACCCAGTACTTC. Amino acids: CSTRQGMNQETQYF.

About this clonotype: The junction and the germline gene differ at one end; a read error may be behind it. This chain links TRBV11-2 with TRBJ2-7; no definite D call. Germline-derived CDR1 and CDR2 are SGHAT and FQNNGV. The CDR3 extends over 14 amino acids. CDR3 sequence reads: CANILTDTAYERYF. The CDR3 DNA is TGTGCCAACATCTTAACTGACACTGCCTACGAGCGGTACTTC.

The V and J genes are TRBV11-2 and TRBJ2-1; D remains unclear. Looked up from germline, CDR1 is SGHAT and CDR2 is FQNNGV. The CDR3 is 12 residues long. CDR3 loop: CVNSPEYYEQFF. The CDR3 bases are TGTGTCAACAGCCCGGAGTACTATGAGCAGTTCTTC.

On this clonotype itself: Since the CDR3 does not end with the conserved phenylalanine or tryptophan, this likely comes from a read error. The CDR3 here is CAWRRASDTEAFL. DNA for the CDR3: TGTGCCTGGAGAAGGGCTTCGGACACTGAAGCTTTCCTT. The J gene is TRBJ1-1, the V gene TRBV30; no clear D gene. V was clipped by 3 bases and J by 3 bases, with 11 bases between them. This CDR3 spans 13 amino acids. Germline V CDR1 and CDR2: GTSNPN, SVGIG (reference sequence).

Comment on this clonotype: At one end, the junction sequence differs from germline, possibly due to a read error. The chain carries TRBV11-2 and TRBJ2-1, with a possible D match to TRBD2 (6 bases). The germline V gene encodes CDR1 SGHAT and CDR2 FQNNGV. This CDR3 comprises 18 residues. The CDR3 DNA is TGTGCCAGCAGTTTTGACCCTAGGAGGGCCGGGAGTTACATTGAGCAGTTCTTT. This gives the protein CASSFDPRRAGSYIEQFF. Full variable domain (missing parts from reference TRBV11-2 and TRBJ2-1): EAGVAQSPRYKIIEKRQSVAFWCNPISGHATLYWYQQILGQGPKLLIQFQNNGVVDDSQLPKDRFSAERLKGVDSTLKIQPAKLEDSAVYLCASSFDPRRAGSYIEQFFGPGTRLTVL.

Note on this clonotype: The junction differs from germline at one of its ends, possibly a read error. The V gene is TRBV11-1, the J gene TRBJ2-1; 8 bases line up with TRBD1. The CDR3 sequence is 16 residues long. The germline V gene encodes CDR1 SGHAT and CDR2 FQDESV (reference sequence). CDR3 protein: CASSSPRQGTYGEQLF. The CDR3 nucleotides read TGTGCCAGCAGCTCCCCCAGACAGGGGACCTACGGTGAGCAGCTCTTC.

As to this clonotype: It is likely a read error, because the conserved phenylalanine at the end of the CDR3 is missing. The chain is built from TRBV11-2 and TRBJ2-5; TRBD1 is a possible D gene (6 bases). Trimming stripped 11 bases from V and 2 bases from J, with 27 bases between. The CDR3 sequence is 17 residues long. Germline-derived CDR1 and CDR2 are SGHAT and FQNNGV. The CDR3 DNA reads TGTGCCGGCGGCTTAGTAAGTGGGGGCAGTCGGCAAGAGACCCAGTACCTC. It is translated as CAGGLVSGGSRQETQYL.

About this clonotype: An end of the junction does not agree with germline; a read error may underlie this. V is TRBV11-2 and J is TRBJ2-6; D not resolved. In germline, CDR1 is SGHAT, CDR2 FQNNGV. The CDR3 spans 18 residues. In nucleotides, the CDR3 is TGTGCCAGCAGCTTAGGGCCAGAACACATCTCTGGGACCAACGTCCTGACTTTC. It specifies CASSLGPEHISGTNVLTF.

This rearrangement joins TRBV4-2 to TRBJ1-2, with unresolved D. CDR1 and CDR2 (germline): LGHNA, YNFKEQ. This CDR3 has 14 residues. Trimming left V 3 bases short and J 4 bases short, with 12 bases between. The CDR3 DNA reads TGTGCCAGCAGCCATGATGACGGAGGCTATGGCTACACCTTC. Protein sequence: CASSHDDGGYGYTF.

On this clonotype itself: Germline and junction disagree at one end, which may indicate a read error. The genes are TRBV12-3 or TRBV12-4 and TRBJ2-3; D ambiguous. The CDR3 has 15 residues. CDR3 protein: CASSLGPYNTDTQYF. The DNA for the CDR3 is TGTGCCAGCAGTTTAGGCCCCTATAACACAGACACGCAGTATTTT.

V is TRBV6-5 and J is TRBJ1-5; TRBD1 aligns across 9 bases. Near its end, the DNA agrees better with TRBJ2-3, so the J call may be wrong. This CDR3 has 15 amino acids. Germline-derived CDR1 and CDR2 are MNHEY and SVGAGI. As DNA, the CDR3 is TGTGCCAGCAGCAGGACAGGGGAATACAATCAGCTCCAGTATTTT. Protein sequence: CASSRTGEYNQLQYF.

Note on this clonotype: One base away lies a much larger clone, so this may be a sequencing read error. This chain uses TRBV7-9 with TRBJ2-5; 8 bases are shared with TRBD2. There are 15 residues in the CDR3. Looked up from germline, CDR1 is SEHNR and CDR2 is FQNEAQ (reference sequence). J was trimmed by 6 bases and V by 5 bases; bases with no gene match: 11. CDR3 coding DNA: TGTGCCAGCAGCCCGGGACTAGTGGGAACAAAGACCCAGTACTTC. Translated: CASSPGLVGTKTQYF.

This clonotype has only a few counts. One end of the junction varies from germline; a read error may be responsible. The CDR3 protein is CASSVLFGTGGNEQYF. The CDR3 nucleotides read TGTGCCAGTAGTGTCCTTTTCGGGACAGGGGGTAACGAGCAGTACTTC. The chain is built from TRBV6-1 and TRBJ2-7, with TRBD1 identical over 11 bases. The germline V gene has CDR1 MNHNS and CDR2 SASEGT. This CDR3 region has 16 residues.